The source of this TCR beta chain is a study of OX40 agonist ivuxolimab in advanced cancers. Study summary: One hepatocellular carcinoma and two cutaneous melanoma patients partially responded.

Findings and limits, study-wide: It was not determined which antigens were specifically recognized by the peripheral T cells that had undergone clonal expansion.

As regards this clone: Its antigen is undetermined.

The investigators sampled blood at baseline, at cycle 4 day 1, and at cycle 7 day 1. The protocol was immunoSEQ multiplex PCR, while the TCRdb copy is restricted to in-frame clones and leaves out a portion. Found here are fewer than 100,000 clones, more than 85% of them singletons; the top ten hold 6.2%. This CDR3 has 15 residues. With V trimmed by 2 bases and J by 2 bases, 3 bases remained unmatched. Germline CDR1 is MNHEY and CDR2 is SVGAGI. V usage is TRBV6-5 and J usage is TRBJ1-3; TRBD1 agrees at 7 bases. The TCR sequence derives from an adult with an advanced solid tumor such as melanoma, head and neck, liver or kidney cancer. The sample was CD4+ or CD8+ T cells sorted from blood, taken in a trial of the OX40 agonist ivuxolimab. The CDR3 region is CASSYTGQAGNTIYF. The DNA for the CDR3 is TGTGCCAGCAGTTACACCGGACAGGCTGGAAACACCATATATTTT.